The 6 T cell receptor beta chains listed next were all sequenced from one sample in a study of cytomegalovirus exposure and HLA in healthy donors. In the PCR, 60 Vbeta and 13 Jbeta primers were used. Libraries were prepared by immunoSEQ multiplex PCR; TCRdb keeps only in-frame clonotypes and omits some of them. Of fewer than 200,000 clones listed, roughly 80% are singletons. The sequenced sample consisted of PBMCs. The receptors here all came from a woman aged 50 to 60 in good health and CMV-seronegative.

V is TRBV27 and J is TRBJ2-1, with TRBD1 identical over 9 bases. In germline, CDR1 is MNHEY, CDR2 SMNVEV (reference sequence). The CDR3 sequence is 16 residues long. With V trimmed by 1 base and J by 3 bases, 4 bases remained unmatched. The CDR3 region is CASSLLGTGSYNEQFF. CDR3 sequence (DNA): TGTGCCAGCAGTTTATTGGGGACAGGGAGCTACAATGAGCAGTTCTTC.

This chain uses TRBV18 with TRBJ1-5; TRBD1 might be the D (6 bases). The CDR3 is 15 amino acids. Deletions cut 6 bases from V and 5 bases from J, with 17 bases between. Germline V lookup: CDR1 KGHSH, CDR2 LQKENI. The CDR3 region is CASSPGQRTDQPQHF. CDR3 nucleotide sequence: TGTGCCAGCTCCCCGGGACAACGAACAGATCAGCCCCAGCATTTT.

The DNA for the CDR3 is TGCGCCAGCAGCCAAGATCAAGGCGGGAGGGCCAATGAGCAGTTCTTC. Encoded protein: CASSQDQGGRANEQFF. The chain couples TRBV4-3 to TRBJ2-1; 9 positions match TRBD2. Germline CDR1 LGHNA, CDR2 YSLEER. V lost 0 bases to trimming and J lost 6 bases; unmatched junction nucleotides: 6. The CDR3 contains 16 residues.

This chain connects TRBV7-9 to TRBJ1-4; maybe TRBD1 (5 bases). Germline values: CDR1 SEHNR, CDR2 FQNEAQ (reference sequence). The CDR3 loop spans 15 amino acids. The V end was cut by 0 bases, the J end by 3 bases, with 8 bases between. CDR3: CASSLASGPNEKLFF. The CDR3 nucleotides read TGTGCCAGCAGCTTAGCGTCAGGGCCTAATGAAAAACTGTTTTTT.

The V and J genes are TRBV12-1 and TRBJ1-1; the D call of TRBD1 is as the table states it, not checked on the DNA. TRBV12-1 is designated a pseudogene. This CDR3 spans 18 amino acids. The DNA of the CDR3 is TGTGCCAGCAGCTTTCATGGAAGTCAATCTGGGGGCTCCACTGAAGCTTTCTTT. Translation gives CASSFHGSQSGGSTEAFF.

V is TRBV4-1 and J is TRBJ1-2; D ambiguous. V was shortened by 2 bases and J by 3 bases, with 13 bases between the two germline ends. Per germline, CDR1 MGHRA and CDR2 YSYEKL. The CDR3 extends over 15 amino acids. The CDR3, as DNA: TGCGCCAGCAGCCAATATCCGGAGAAGGACTATGGCTACACCTTC. This translates into CASSQYPEKDYGYTF.